This T cell receptor (beta chain) came from a study of monozygotic twins with inflammatory bowel disease. With the 5' RACE reads reprocessed, TCRdb shows one record per CDR3 protein and no DNA. In total, the table holds approximately 400,000 distinct CDR3 sequences. The CDR3 is 15 amino acids. Germline V gene lookup returns CDR1 MDHEN and CDR2 SYDVKM. This chain uses TRBV28 with TRBJ2-5; no DNA is available, so the TRBD2 call from TCRdb remains unchecked. The sequence was collected from a human donor with ulcerative colitis or Crohn's disease, or a healthy co-twin of an affected twin (not recorded which). Specimen: blood. The CDR3 sequence is CASSRRLALQETQYF.